This T cell receptor (beta chain) was obtained from a study of cytomegalovirus exposure and HLA in healthy donors. The primer mix had 60 Vbeta and 13 Jbeta primers. The authors' processing: In a later analysis, of approximately 81 million unique beta chains, roughly 10 million appeared in at least two donors. Repertoires were generated with immunoSEQ multiplex PCR, while TCRdb's copy carries only in-frame clones and drops some. The DNA gave D and trimming, while V, J and clone size come from that table. The sample carries 150,000 or so clones, approximately 80% recorded once. General study points: Evidence from a later analysis indicated that most CMV-associated TCR beta chains looked HLA-restricted. The authors judged a highly shared variant cluster likely a sequencing artifact. Presence/absence results assume similar sequencing depth per donor, which may not hold.

The CDR3 sequence is 14 residues long. Germline CDR1 reads MNHNS; CDR2 reads SASEGT. Trimming at V came to 10 bases and at J to 8 bases, leaving 14 bases not matched to a gene. For this clone: Its matching antigen is unknown.

This receptor was identified in a woman between 50 and 59 years old in good health and CMV-seropositive. Sequenced input: PBMCs. The chain has TRBV6-1 and TRBJ1-2, with TRBD1 identical over 9 bases. CDR3 in amino acids: CATEPGQGSAGYTF. CDR3 DNA sequence: TGTGCCACCGAACCGGGACAGGGAAGCGCCGGCTACACCTTC.